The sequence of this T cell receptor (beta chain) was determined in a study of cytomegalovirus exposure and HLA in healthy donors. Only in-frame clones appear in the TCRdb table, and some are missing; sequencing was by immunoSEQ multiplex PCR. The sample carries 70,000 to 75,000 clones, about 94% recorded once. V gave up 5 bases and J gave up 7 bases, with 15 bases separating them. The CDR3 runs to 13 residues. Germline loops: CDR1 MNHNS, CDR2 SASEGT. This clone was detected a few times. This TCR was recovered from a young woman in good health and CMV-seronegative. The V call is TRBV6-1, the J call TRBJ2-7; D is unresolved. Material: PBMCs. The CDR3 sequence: CASSYQYNGEQYF. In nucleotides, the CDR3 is TGTGCCAGCAGTTATCAATACAACGGGGAGCAGTACTTC.